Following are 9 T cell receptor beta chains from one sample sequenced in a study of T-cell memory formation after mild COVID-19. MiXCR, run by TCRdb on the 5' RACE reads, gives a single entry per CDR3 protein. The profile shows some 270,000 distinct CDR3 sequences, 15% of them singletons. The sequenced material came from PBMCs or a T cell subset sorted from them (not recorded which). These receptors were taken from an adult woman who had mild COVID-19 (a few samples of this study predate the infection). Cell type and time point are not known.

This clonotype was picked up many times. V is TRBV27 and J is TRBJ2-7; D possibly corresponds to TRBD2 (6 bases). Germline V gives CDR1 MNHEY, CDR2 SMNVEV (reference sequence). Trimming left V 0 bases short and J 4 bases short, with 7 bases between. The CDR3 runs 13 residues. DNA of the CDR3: TGTGCCAGCAGTTTATCTGCGGGATACGAGCAGTACTTC. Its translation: CASSLSAGYEQYF.

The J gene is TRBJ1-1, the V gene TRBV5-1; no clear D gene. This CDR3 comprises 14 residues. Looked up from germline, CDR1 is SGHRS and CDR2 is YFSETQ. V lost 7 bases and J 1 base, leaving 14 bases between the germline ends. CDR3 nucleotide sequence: TGCGCCAGCTACTCGGAGGGTCCGAACACTGAAGCTTTCTTT. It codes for CASYSEGPNTEAFF. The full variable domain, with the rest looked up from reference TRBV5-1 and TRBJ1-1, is KAGVTQTPRYLIKTRGQQVTLSCSPISGHRSVSWYQQTPGQGLQFLFEYFSETQRNKGNFPGRFSGRQFSNSRSEMNVSTLELGDSALYLCASYSEGPNTEAFFGQGTRLTVV.

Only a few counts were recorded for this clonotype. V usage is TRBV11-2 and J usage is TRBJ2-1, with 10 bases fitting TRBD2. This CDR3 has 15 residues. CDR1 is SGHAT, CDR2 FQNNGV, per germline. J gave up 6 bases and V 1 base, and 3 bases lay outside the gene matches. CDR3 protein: CASSLGTSGLNEQFF. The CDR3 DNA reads TGTGCCAGCAGCTTAGGGACTAGCGGCCTCAATGAGCAGTTCTTC.

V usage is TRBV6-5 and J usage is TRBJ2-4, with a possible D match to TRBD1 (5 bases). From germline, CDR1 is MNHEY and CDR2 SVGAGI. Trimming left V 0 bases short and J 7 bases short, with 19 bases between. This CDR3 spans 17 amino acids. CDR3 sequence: CASSYSISGAPGNIQYF. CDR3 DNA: TGTGCCAGCAGTTACTCGATTAGTGGGGCGCCTGGCAACATTCAGTACTTC.

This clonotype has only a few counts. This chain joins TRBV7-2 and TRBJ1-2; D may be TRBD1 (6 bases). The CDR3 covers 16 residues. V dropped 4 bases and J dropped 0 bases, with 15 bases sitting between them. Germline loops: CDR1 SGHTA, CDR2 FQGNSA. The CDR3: CASSSQGALANYGYTF. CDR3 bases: TGTGCCAGCAGCTCACAGGGTGCACTAGCTAACTATGGCTACACCTTC.

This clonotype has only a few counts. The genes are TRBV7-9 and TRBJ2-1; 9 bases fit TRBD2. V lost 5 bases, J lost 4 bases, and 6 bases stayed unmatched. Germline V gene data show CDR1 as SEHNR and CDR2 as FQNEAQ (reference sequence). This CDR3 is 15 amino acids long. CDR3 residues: CASSRSGGHYNEQFF. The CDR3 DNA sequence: TGTGCCAGCAGCCGTAGCGGGGGACATTACAATGAGCAGTTCTTC.

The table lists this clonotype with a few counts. CDR3: CASSYGVTYEQYF. The DNA of the CDR3 is TGTGCCAGCAGCTACGGGGTTACCTACGAGCAGTACTTC. This sequence joins TRBV11-3 and TRBJ2-7, with TRBD2 as a possible D gene (5 bases). This CDR3 comprises 13 residues. Germline CDR1 and CDR2: SGHNT and YENEEA. Trimming stripped 4 bases from V and 2 bases from J, with 9 bases between.

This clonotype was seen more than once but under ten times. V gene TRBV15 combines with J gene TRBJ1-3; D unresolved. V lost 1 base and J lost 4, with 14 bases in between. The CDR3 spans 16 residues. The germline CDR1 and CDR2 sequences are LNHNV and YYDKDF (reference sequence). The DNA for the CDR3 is TGTGCCACCAGCAGAGCGGACGGATTAGGGGGAAACACCATATATTTT. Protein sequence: CATSRADGLGGNTIYF.

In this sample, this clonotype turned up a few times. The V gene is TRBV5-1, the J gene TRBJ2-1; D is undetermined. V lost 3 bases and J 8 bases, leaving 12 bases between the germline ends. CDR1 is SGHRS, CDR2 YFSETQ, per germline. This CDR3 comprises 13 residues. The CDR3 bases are TGCGCCAGCAGCTCGGAAGTGGGGTATGAGCAGTTCTTC. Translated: CASSSEVGYEQFF.